This TCR beta chain was sequenced for a study of lymphopenia after photon versus proton radiotherapy. The repertoire was sequenced with immunoSEQ multiplex PCR; TCRdb's copy has only in-frame clones and lacks some. Seen here are 150,000 to 200,000 clones, approximately 91% observed once, and the top ten hold around 4.5%. General study points: After lymphocyte nadir, photon-treated repertoires showed oligoclonal expansion, especially CD8+ Temra. Post-nadir TCR diversity decline inversely tracked overall survival among those who died.

Trimming removed 2 bases from V and 6 bases from J, with 10 bases in between. CDR1 SEHNR and CDR2 FQNEAQ come from the germline V gene (reference sequence). This CDR3 spans 13 amino acids. Comment on this clone: Its specificity is not known.

The clonotype originates from a man in his forties or fifties with gastric cancer. The chain joins TRBV7-9 to TRBJ1-1; no clear D gene. The specimen was peripheral blood, collected from a patient treated with photon-based radiotherapy. Here the CDR3 reads CASSLNSVPEAFF. The CDR3, as DNA: TGTGCCAGCAGCTTAAATTCCGTCCCTGAAGCTTTCTTT.